Sequencing of this TCR beta chain was carried out in a study of beta chain features in type 1 diabetes. The isolated RNA, all of it, was reverse transcribed, so expressed TCRB transcripts were what got sequenced. Sequencing used immunoSEQ multiplex PCR; TCRdb keeps in-frame clones, though not all of them. The sample holds roughly 450,000 clones, over 10% seen once. The CDR3 runs 14 residues. CDR1 and CDR2 (germline): MGHRA, YSYEKL. V dropped 6 bases and J dropped 6 bases, with 16 bases sitting between them. The chain has TRBV4-1 and TRBJ2-3, with unresolved D. The sequencing input was naive CD4+ T cells from blood. The sequence came from a woman between 18 and 30 years old in good health. This CDR3 is CASRQLAVSDTQYF. CDR3 sequence (DNA): TGCGCCAGCAGACAATTAGCCGTGTCGGATACGCAGTATTTT.